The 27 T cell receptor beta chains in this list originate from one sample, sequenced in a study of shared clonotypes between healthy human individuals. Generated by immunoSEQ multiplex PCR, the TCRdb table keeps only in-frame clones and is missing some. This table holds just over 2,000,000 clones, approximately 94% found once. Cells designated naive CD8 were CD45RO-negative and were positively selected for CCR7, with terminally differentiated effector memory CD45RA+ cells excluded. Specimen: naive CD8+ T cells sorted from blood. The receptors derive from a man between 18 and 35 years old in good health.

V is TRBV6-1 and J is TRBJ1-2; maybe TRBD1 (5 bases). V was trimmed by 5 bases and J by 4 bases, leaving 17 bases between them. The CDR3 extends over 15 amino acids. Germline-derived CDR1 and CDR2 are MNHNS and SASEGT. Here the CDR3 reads CASSLSATGSYGYTF. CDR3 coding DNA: TGTGCCAGCAGTCTCTCGGCTACAGGCTCCTATGGCTACACCTTC.

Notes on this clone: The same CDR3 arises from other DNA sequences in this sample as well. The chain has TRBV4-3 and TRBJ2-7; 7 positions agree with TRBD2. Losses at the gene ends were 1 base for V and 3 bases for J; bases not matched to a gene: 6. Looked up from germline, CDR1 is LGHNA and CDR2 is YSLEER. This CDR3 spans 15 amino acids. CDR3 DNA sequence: TGCGCCAGCAGCCAAGGGCTAGCGGTAAGCTACGAGCAGTACTTC. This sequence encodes CASSQGLAVSYEQYF.

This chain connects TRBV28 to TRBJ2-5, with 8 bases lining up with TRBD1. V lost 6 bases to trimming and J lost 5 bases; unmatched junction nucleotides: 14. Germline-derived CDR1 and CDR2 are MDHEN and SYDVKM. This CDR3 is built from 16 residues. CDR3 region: CASREAGTGQGETQYF. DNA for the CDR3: TGTGCCAGCAGGGAAGCTGGGACAGGCCAAGGCGAGACCCAGTACTTC.

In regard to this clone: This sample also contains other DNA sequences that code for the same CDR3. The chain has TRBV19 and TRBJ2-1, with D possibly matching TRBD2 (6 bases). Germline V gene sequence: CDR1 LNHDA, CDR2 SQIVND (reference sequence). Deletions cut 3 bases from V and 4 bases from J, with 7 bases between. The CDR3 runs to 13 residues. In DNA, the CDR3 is TGTGCCAGTAGTATCGGAGGGTACAATGAGCAGTTCTTC. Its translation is CASSIGGYNEQFF.

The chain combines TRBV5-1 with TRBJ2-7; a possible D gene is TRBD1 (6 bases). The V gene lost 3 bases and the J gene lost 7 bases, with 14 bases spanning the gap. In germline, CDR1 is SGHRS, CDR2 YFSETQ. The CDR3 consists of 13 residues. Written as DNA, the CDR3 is TGCGCCAGCAGCTGGGAGACAGGTGGGGAGCAGTACTTC. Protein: CASSWETGGEQYF.

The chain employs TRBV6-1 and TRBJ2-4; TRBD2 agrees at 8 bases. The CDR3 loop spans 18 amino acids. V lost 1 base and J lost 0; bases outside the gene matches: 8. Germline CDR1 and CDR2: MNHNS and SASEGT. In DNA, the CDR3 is TGTGCCAGCAGTGAAGGTCTAGCGGGCGTTTTAGCCAAAAACATTCAGTACTTC. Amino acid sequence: CASSEGLAGVLAKNIQYF.

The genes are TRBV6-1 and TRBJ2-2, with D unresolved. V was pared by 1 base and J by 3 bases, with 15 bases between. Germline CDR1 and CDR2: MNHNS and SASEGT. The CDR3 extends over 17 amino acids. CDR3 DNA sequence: TGTGCCAGCAGTGAAGATAAGGGCGTCTTATACACCGGGGAGCTGTTTTTT. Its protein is CASSEDKGVLYTGELFF.

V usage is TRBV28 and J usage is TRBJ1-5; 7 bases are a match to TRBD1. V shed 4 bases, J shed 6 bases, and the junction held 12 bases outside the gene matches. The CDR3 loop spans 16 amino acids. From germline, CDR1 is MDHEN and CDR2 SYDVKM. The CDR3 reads CASSSTTGFVGQPQHF. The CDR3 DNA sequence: TGTGCCAGCAGTTCCACGACAGGGTTCGTGGGTCAGCCCCAGCATTTT.

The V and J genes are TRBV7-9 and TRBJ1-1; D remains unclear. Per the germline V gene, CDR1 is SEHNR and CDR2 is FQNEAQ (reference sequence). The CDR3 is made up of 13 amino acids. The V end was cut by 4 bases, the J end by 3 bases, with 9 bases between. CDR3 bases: TGTGCCAGCAGCTCCCTAATTGACACTGAAGCTTTCTTT. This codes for CASSSLIDTEAFF.

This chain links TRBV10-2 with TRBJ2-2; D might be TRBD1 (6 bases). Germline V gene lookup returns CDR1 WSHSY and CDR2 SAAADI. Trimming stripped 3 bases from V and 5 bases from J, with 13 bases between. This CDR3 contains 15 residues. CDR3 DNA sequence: TGCGCCAGCAGTGATAGGGGGACACCGACCGGGGAGCTGTTTTTT. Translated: CASSDRGTPTGELFF.

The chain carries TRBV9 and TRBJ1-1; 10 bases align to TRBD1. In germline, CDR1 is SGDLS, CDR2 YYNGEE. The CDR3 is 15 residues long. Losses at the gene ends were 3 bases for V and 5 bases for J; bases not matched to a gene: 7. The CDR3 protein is CASSEWGQGKTEAFF. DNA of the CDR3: TGTGCCAGCAGCGAGTGGGGACAGGGGAAGACTGAAGCTTTCTTT. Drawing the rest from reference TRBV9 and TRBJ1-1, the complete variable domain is DSGVTQTPKHLITATGQRVTLRCSPRSGDLSVYWYQQSLDQGLQFLIQYYNGEERAKGNILERFSAQQFPDLHSELNLSSLELGDSALYFCASSEWGQGKTEAFFGQGTRLTVV.

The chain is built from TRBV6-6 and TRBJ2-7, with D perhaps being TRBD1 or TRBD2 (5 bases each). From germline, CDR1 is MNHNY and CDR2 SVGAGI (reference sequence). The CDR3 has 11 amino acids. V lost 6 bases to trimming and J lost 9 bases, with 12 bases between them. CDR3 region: CASSLGVGQYF. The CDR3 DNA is TGTGCCAGCAGCCTGGGGGTAGGGCAGTACTTC.

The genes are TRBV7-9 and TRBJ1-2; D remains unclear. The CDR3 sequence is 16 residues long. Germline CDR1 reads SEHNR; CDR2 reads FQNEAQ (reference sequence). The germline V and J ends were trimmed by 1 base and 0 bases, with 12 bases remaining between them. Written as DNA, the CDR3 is TGTGCCAGCAGCTTAGTGGGGTCGGGGACTAACTATGGCTACACCTTC. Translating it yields CASSLVGSGTNYGYTF. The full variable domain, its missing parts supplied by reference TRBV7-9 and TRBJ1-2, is DTGVSQNPRHKITKRGQNVTFRCDPISEHNRLYWYRQTLGQGPEFLTYFQNEAQLEKSRLLSDRFSAERPKGSFSTLEIQRTEQGDSAMYLCASSLVGSGTNYGYTFGSGTRLTVV.

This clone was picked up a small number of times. The CDR3 DNA is TGTGCCAGCAGCTCTCCCGCTGAGCAGTACTTC. Its protein product is CASSSPAEQYF. The chain uses TRBV5-6 and TRBJ2-7; D unclear. There are 11 residues in the CDR3. Germline V gives CDR1 SGHDT, CDR2 YYEEEE. The ends were cut back, 3 bases at V and 7 bases at J, with 8 bases in the middle.

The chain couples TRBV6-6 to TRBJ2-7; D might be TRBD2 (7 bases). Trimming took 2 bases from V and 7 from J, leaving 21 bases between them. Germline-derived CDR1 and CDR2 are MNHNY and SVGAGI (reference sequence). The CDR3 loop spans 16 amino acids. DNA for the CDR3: TGTGCCAGCAGTTACGAGGGGGGGCCGTCTCGCGATGAGCAGTACTTC. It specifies CASSYEGGPSRDEQYF.

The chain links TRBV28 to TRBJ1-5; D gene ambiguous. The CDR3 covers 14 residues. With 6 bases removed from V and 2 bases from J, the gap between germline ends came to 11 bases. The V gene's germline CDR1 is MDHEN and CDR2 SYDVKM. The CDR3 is CASRGGEGNQPQHF. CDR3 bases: TGTGCCAGCAGGGGCGGGGAGGGCAATCAGCCCCAGCATTTT.

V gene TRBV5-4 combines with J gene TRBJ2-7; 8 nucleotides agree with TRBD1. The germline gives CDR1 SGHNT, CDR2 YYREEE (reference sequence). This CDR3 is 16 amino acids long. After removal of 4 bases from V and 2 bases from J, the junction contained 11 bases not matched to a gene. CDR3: CASSPQDRERPYEQYF. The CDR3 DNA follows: TGTGCCAGCAGCCCTCAGGACAGGGAGAGGCCCTACGAGCAGTACTTC. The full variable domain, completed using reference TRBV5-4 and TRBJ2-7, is ETGVTQSPTHLIKTRGQQVTLRCSSQSGHNTVSWYQQALGQGPQFIFQYYREEENGRGNFPPRFSGLQFPNYSSELNVNALELDDSALYLCASSPQDRERPYEQYFGPGTRLTVT.

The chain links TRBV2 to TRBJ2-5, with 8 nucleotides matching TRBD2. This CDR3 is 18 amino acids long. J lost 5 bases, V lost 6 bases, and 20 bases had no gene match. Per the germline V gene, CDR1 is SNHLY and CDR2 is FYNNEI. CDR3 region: CASSGDGGGGRPGETQYF. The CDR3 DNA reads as TGTGCCAGCAGCGGCGACGGAGGTGGCGGGAGGCCGGGGGAGACCCAGTACTTC.

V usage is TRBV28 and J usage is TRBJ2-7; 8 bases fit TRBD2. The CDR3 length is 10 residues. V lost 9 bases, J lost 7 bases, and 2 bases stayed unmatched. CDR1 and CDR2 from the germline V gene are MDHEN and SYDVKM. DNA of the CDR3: TGTGCCAGTACGGGGGGGGAGCAGTACTTC. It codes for CASTGGEQYF.

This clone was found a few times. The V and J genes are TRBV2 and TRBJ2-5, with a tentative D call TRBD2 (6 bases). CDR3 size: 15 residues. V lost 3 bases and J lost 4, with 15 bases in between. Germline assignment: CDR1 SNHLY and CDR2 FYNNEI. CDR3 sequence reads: CASSEEGMEVETQYF. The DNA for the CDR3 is TGTGCCAGCAGTGAGGAGGGGATGGAGGTAGAGACCCAGTACTTC.

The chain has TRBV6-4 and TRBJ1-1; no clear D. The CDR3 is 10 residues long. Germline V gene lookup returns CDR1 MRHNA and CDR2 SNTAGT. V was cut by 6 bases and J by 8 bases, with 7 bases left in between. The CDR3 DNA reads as TGTGCCAGCAGGAGTCGGGAAGCTTTCTTT. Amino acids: CASRSREAFF.

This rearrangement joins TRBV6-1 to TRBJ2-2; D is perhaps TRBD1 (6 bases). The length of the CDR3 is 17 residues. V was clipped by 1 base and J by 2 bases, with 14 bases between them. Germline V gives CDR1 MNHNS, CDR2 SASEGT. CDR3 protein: CASSEDVTGYNTGELFF. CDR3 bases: TGTGCCAGCAGTGAAGATGTAACAGGGTACAACACCGGGGAGCTGTTTTTT.

The DNA of the CDR3 is TGTGCCAGCAGTTTAAGAGGGACAGGGAACTACGAGCAGTACTTC. It translates to CASSLRGTGNYEQYF. This chain joins TRBV27 and TRBJ2-7; 9 nucleotides align to TRBD1. Trimming took 2 bases from V and 3 from J; bases not matched to a gene: 5. The CDR3 is 15 amino acids. Germline lookup yields CDR1 MNHEY and CDR2 SMNVEV (reference sequence).

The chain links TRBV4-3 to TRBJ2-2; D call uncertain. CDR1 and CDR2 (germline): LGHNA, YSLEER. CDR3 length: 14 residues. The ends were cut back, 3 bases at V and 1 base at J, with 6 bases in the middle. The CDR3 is CASSQELNTGELFF. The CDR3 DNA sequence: TGCGCCAGCAGCCAGGAATTGAACACCGGGGAGCTGTTTTTT.

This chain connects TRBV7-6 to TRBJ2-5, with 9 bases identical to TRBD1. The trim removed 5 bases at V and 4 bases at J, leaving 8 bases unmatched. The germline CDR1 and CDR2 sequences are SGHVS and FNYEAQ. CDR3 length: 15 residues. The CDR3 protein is CASSPGQGGGETQYF. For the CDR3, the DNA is TGTGCCAGCAGCCCGGGACAGGGAGGGGGAGAGACCCAGTACTTC.

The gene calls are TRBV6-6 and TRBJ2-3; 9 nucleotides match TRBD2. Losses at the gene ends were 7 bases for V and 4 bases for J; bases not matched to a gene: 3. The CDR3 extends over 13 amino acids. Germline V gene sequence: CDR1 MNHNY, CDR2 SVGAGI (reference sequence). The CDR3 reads CASTAGGADTQYF. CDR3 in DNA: TGTGCCAGCACGGCGGGAGGGGCAGATACGCAGTATTTT.

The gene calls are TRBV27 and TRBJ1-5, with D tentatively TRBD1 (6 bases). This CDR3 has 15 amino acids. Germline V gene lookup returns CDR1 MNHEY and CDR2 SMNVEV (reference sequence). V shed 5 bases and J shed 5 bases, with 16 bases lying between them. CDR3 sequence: CASSPSGQGYQPQHF. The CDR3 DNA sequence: TGTGCCAGCAGTCCCTCAGGGCAGGGGTATCAGCCCCAGCATTTT.